This TCR beta chain was recorded in a study of blood T cell repertoires in COVID-19. Study background: Researchers got acute and convalescent COVID-19 samples from the United States, Italy and Spain. Sources were T cells, B-cell-depleted T cells, or PBMCs; the material itself was cDNA or gDNA.

This CDR3 spans 15 amino acids. With V trimmed by 3 bases and J by 7 bases, 6 bases remained unmatched. Germline values: CDR1 KGHSH, CDR2 LQKENI. Sequencing used immunoSEQ multiplex PCR; TCRdb keeps in-frame clones, though not all of them. Among some 48,000 clones listed, around 80% were seen once. The chain carries TRBV18 and TRBJ1-5; 10 bases line up with TRBD1. The specimen was peripheral blood. The TCR sequence derives from a human donor in a cohort sampled during active COVID-19. This CDR3 reads CASSPQTGGDQPQHF. The DNA of the CDR3 is TGTGCCAGCTCACCCCAGACAGGGGGCGACCAGCCCCAGCATTTT.